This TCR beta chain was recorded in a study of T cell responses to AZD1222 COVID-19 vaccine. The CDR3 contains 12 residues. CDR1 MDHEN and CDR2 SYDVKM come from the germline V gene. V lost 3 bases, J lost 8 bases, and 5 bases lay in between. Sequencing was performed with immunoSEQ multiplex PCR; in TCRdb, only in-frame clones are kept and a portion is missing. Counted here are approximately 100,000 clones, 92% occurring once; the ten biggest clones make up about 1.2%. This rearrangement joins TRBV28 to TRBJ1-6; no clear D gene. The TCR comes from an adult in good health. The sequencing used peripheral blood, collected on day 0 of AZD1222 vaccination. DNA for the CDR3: TGTGCCAGCAGTTTGAGGGATTCACCCCTCCACTTT. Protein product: CASSLRDSPLHF.